This TCR beta chain was sequenced in a study of Tregs in tolerant kidney transplant recipients. The table came from immunoSEQ multiplex PCR; TCRdb's copy has only in-frame clones and leaves some out. The table records around 98,000 clones, approximately 93% of them present only once. Worth noting for this clone: Its antigen is as yet unknown.

CDR3 length: 17 amino acids. The germline V gene has CDR1 SGHRS and CDR2 YFSETQ. With V trimmed by 6 bases and J by 4 bases, 16 bases remained unmatched. General study results and limits: No direct test of biological reproducibility was done here. The small number of patients limits these findings pending further validation. Antigen-driven expansion was suggested because donor-specific Tregs expanded more than all Tregs in tolerant patients. Expanding Tregs on activated donor B cells appeared to best identify donor-specific TCRbeta clones.

The sequences come from CD4+ T cells from blood, collected before the transplant. This receptor was obtained from a human donor who received a combined kidney and bone marrow transplant. This rearrangement joins TRBV5-1 to TRBJ1-1, with 9 bases lining up with TRBD1. DNA for the CDR3: TGCGCCAGCACTTATACCTCGGGACAGGGAGGTGGCACTGAAGCTTTCTTT. As protein: CASTYTSGQGGGTEAFF.